A selection of T cell receptor beta chains follows, all from one sample in a study of radiotherapy plus CTLA-4 blockade in lung cancer. Measured with immunoSEQ multiplex PCR; TCRdb has only the in-frame clones, and not every one. The sample lists about 49,000 clones, roughly 81% seen once, with 28% in the top ten. Here the sequenced sample was peripheral blood, taken from a patient treated with radiotherapy plus ipilimumab. Source of these receptors: a human donor with non-small cell lung cancer whose response to radiotherapy plus ipilimumab could not be evaluated. CDR3s include the opening cysteine and the closing phenylalanine or tryptophan. D genes are given only for firm matches. Some rows mark clone size as missing; the rest say once, few, many or name a class of expanded clone.

TRBV6-1,.,TRBJ2-7,15,TRBD1,CASRVLGQEPYEQYF,TGTGCCAGCAGAGTCCTCGGACAGGAGCCCTACGAGCAGTACTTC
TRBV2,few,TRBJ2-7,11,.,CAIGDSARQYF,TGTGCCATCGGGGACTCGGCGCGGCAGTACTTC
TRBV2,once,TRBJ2-4,19,TRBD1,CASSRSSSQGAWESDIQYF,TGTGCCAGCAGTAGGTCTTCGTCGCAGGGGGCTTGGGAATCGGACATTCAGTACTTC
TRBV18,.,TRBJ2-6,18,TRBD1,CASSRSGTGPSGANVLTF,TGTGCCAGCTCACGCTCCGGGACAGGACCCTCTGGGGCCAACGTCCTGACTTTC
TRBV19,.,TRBJ1-2,13,TRBD1,CASSIDRAYGYTF,TGTGCCAGTAGTATCGACAGGGCCTATGGCTACACCTTC
TRBV10-3,.,TRBJ2-7,18,TRBD1,CAISDSLRPGQGTYEQYF,TGTGCCATCAGTGATAGCCTTCGACCGGGACAGGGTACCTACGAGCAGTACTTC
TRBV7-9,.,TRBJ2-5,14,.,CASSFNTGQETQYF,TGTGCCAGCAGCTTCAATACAGGGCAAGAGACCCAGTACTTC
TRBV6-5,.,TRBJ2-7,14,TRBD2,CASRGLAEGYEQYF,TGTGCCAGCAGGGGACTAGCGGAGGGGTACGAGCAGTACTTC
TRBV11-2,.,TRBJ2-2,14,TRBD1,CASSSYRGFGELFF,TGTGCCAGCAGCTCATACAGGGGGTTCGGGGAGCTGTTTTTT
TRBV7-2,.,TRBJ2-2,14,.,CASSFSGNTGELFF,TGTGCCAGCAGCTTTTCCGGGAACACCGGGGAGCTGTTTTTT
TRBV19,.,TRBJ2-1,15,TRBD2,CASSALAGVYNEQFF,TGTGCCAGTAGTGCCTTAGCGGGAGTCTACAATGAGCAGTTCTTC
TRBV28,.,TRBJ1-1,16,.,CASSWNPRVVLAEAFF,TGTGCCAGCAGTTGGAACCCCCGGGTTGTTCTCGCTGAAGCTTTCTTT
TRBV11-1,.,TRBJ2-1,16,TRBD1,CASSLAQGALWNEQFF,TGTGCCAGCAGCTTAGCACAGGGGGCCCTTTGGAATGAGCAGTTCTTC
TRBV9,few,TRBJ2-6,19,TRBD2,CASSVGGGEGFSGANVLTF,TGTGCCAGCAGCGTAGGTGGCGGGGAGGGCTTCTCTGGGGCCAACGTCCTGACTTTC
TRBV15,.,TRBJ1-3,18,.,CATSRGPPGSGTGNTIYF,TGTGCCACCAGCAGAGGACCCCCTGGGAGCGGGACTGGAAACACCATATATTTT
TRBV4-3,.,TRBJ1-1,14,.,CASSQDLRDTEAFF,TGCGCCAGCAGCCAAGATTTGAGGGACACTGAAGCTTTCTTT
TRBV23-1,.,TRBJ2-3,16,TRBD2,CASSQPAGVSTDTQYF,TGCGCCAGCAGTCAGCCGGCGGGGGTTAGCACAGATACGCAGTATTTT
TRBV6-1,once,TRBJ2-7,14,TRBD2,CASSSGLAVYEQYF,TGTGCCAGCAGTTCCGGACTAGCCGTCTACGAGCAGTACTTC
TRBV10-3,.,TRBJ2-3,15,TRBD2,CAISAGGRLGDTQYF,TGTGCCATCAGTGCGGGCGGGAGGTTAGGCGATACGCAGTATTTT
TRBV28,.,TRBJ2-2,15,TRBD2,CASSLLAGNTGELFF,TGTGCCAGCAGTTTACTAGCGGGGAACACCGGGGAGCTGTTTTTT
TRBV5-1,.,TRBJ2-1,14,.,CASSLADSNNEQFF,TGCGCCAGCAGCTTGGCCGACAGCAACAATGAGCAGTTCTTC
TRBV27,.,TRBJ2-7,14,TRBD2,CASSFAGGPYEQYF,TGTGCCAGCAGTTTCGCGGGAGGGCCTTACGAGCAGTACTTC
TRBV29-1,.,TRBJ1-3,16,TRBD1,CSALDTGGSSGNTIYF,TGCAGCGCTCTAGATACAGGGGGGAGCTCTGGAAACACCATATATTTT
TRBV27,.,TRBJ2-1,18,TRBD2,CASSLSGLAGDSYNEQFF,TGTGCCAGCAGTTTATCCGGACTAGCGGGAGACTCCTACAATGAGCAGTTCTTC
TRBV7-2,.,TRBJ2-7,13,.,CASSLRVPYEQYF,TGTGCCAGCAGCCTGAGGGTCCCCTACGAGCAGTACTTC
TRBV30,.,TRBJ1-2,11,.,CAWSVGLGYTF,TGTGCCTGGAGTGTCGGACTGGGCTACACCTTC
TRBV5-1,.,TRBJ2-3,13,TRBD2,CASSWTSGDTQYF,TGCGCCAGCAGCTGGACTAGCGGAGATACGCAGTATTTT
TRBV6-5,.,TRBJ2-7,14,.,CASSYSGTSYEQYF,TGTGCCAGCAGTTACTCGGGGACTTCCTACGAGCAGTACTTC
TRBV2,.,TRBJ2-7,14,TRBD1,CASNPAGGLSEQYF,TGTGCCAGCAATCCGGCAGGGGGCCTGAGTGAGCAGTACTTC
TRBV28,.,TRBJ2-1,16,TRBD2,CASSLWAGGSYNEQFF,TGTGCCAGCAGTTTATGGGCGGGAGGGTCCTACAATGAGCAGTTCTTC
TRBV4-3,few,TRBJ2-7,15,TRBD2,CASSYGLAGTYEQYF,TGCGCCAGCAGTTACGGACTAGCGGGGACCTACGAGCAGTACTTC
TRBV11-2,.,TRBJ1-4,16,TRBD1,CASSFGTLGQGEKLFF,TGTGCCAGCAGCTTCGGTACGCTTGGACAGGGGGAAAAACTGTTTTTT
TRBV19,.,TRBJ1-5,14,.,CASSITGYYQPQHF,TGTGCCAGTAGTATCACGGGGTACTATCAGCCCCAGCATTTT
TRBV19,.,TRBJ2-7,15,TRBD2,CASSILAGLHYEQYF,TGTGCCAGTAGTATCTTAGCGGGACTACACTACGAGCAGTACTTC
TRBV5-1,once,TRBJ2-1,15,TRBD2,CASSAMGGNYNEQFF,TGCGCCAGCAGCGCCATGGGGGGGAACTACAATGAGCAGTTCTTC
TRBV18,.,TRBJ1-1,11,.,CASSPNSEAFF,TGTGCCAGCTCACCAAACAGTGAAGCTTTCTTT
TRBV27,.,TRBJ1-5,14,.,CASSYLGGNQPQHF,TGTGCCAGCAGTTACCTAGGCGGCAATCAGCCCCAGCATTTT
TRBV6-5,.,TRBJ1-1,13,TRBD1,CASRPGQGAEAFF,TGTGCCAGCAGGCCGGGACAGGGCGCTGAAGCTTTCTTT
TRBV19,.,TRBJ1-1,13,.,CASVRQMNTEAFF,TGTGCCAGCGTGCGACAGATGAACACTGAAGCTTTCTTT
TRBV7-9,.,TRBJ1-1,14,.,CASSLQGGDTEAFF,TGTGCCAGCAGCTTACAGGGAGGAGACACTGAAGCTTTCTTT
TRBV7-3,.,TRBJ2-1,13,.,CASSLTQGDEQFF,TGTGCCAGCAGCTTAACGCAGGGTGATGAGCAGTTCTTC
TRBV28,.,TRBJ1-3,15,TRBD1,CASSAETGYGNTIYF,TGTGCCAGCAGTGCCGAGACAGGGTACGGAAACACCATATATTTT
TRBV19,.,TRBJ1-5,14,.,CASGELASNQPQHF,TGTGCCAGCGGGGAGTTAGCCAGCAATCAGCCCCAGCATTTT
TRBV23-1,.,TRBJ2-2,13,TRBD1,CASNRGWTGELFF,TGCGCCAGCAACAGGGGGTGGACCGGGGAGCTGTTTTTT
TRBV9,.,TRBJ2-1,12,TRBD2,CASSGTSVEQFF,TGTGCCAGCAGCGGGACTAGCGTTGAGCAGTTCTTC
TRBV2,.,TRBJ2-3,13,TRBD1,CASRATGADTQYF,TGTGCCAGCAGGGCCACAGGGGCAGATACGCAGTATTTT
TRBV7-6,.,TRBJ2-3,15,.,CASSSRDSSEDTQYF,TGTGCCAGCAGCTCCCGGGACTCTTCAGAAGATACGCAGTATTTT
TRBV28,once,TRBJ1-2,14,TRBD1,CASSSNRGNYGYTF,TGTGCCAGCAGTTCGAACAGGGGTAACTATGGCTACACCTTC
TRBV25-1,.,TRBJ2-4,14,TRBD2,CASSDSGAKNIQYF,TGTGCCAGCAGTGATAGCGGGGCTAAAAACATTCAGTACTTC
TRBV4-3,few,TRBJ2-7,16,.,CASSQDLATGRYEQYF,TGCGCCAGCAGCCAAGATCTTGCGACAGGGAGGTACGAGCAGTACTTC
TRBV18,.,TRBJ2-7,14,TRBD1,CASRDRAFSYEQYF,TGTGCCAGCCGGGACAGGGCCTTCTCCTACGAGCAGTACTTC